One and the same sample provided the 10 T cell receptor beta chains below, sequenced in a study of T cells in localized non-small cell lung cancer (dated by TCRdb to between 2020 and 2021). Library preparation employed the immunoSEQ multiplex PCR assay. TCRdb re-hosts the immuneACCESS table, in-frame sequences only. Its copies lack some clones; in the studies checked, an unresolved V gene accounts for under half of them, and the cause for the rest is not known. The sample table lists 4,000 to 4,500 clones, around two fifths of them with a count of one. The ten top clones hold about 5% of the sample. The input for sequencing was lung tumor tissue, taken before any cancer treatment. These receptors all come from a woman aged 40-69 years with stage I lung adenocarcinoma.

This chain connects TRBV6-7 to TRBJ2-2, with D possibly called TRBD1 or TRBD2 (6 bases each). TRBV6-7 falls under the ORF class, with uncertain function. V lost 11 bases and J lost 0, with 19 bases in between. The CDR3 is made up of 16 amino acids. CDR3 sequence: CASKRGDRANTGELFF. In DNA form, the CDR3 reads TGTGCCTCCAAAAGGGGGGACCGCGCGAACACCGGGGAGCTGTTTTTT.

The chain combines TRBV29-1 with TRBJ2-1; 11 nucleotides match TRBD2. Germline loops: CDR1 SQVTM, CDR2 ANQGSEA. The CDR3 consists of 14 residues. With V trimmed by 6 bases and J by 7 bases, 8 bases remained unmatched. The chain's CDR3 is CSVLAGGFGNEQFF. CDR3 nucleotides: TGCAGCGTGTTAGCGGGAGGGTTCGGTAATGAGCAGTTCTTC.

The chain links TRBV6-8 to TRBJ1-4; TRBD1 might be the D (5 bases). This CDR3 is 14 amino acids long. The V end was cut by 5 bases, the J end by 7 bases, with 14 bases between. Germline values: CDR1 MNHGY, CDR2 SAAAGT. This chain's CDR3 is CASSGGRDGEKLFF. CDR3 nucleotide sequence: TGTGCCAGCAGTGGGGGGAGGGACGGTGAAAAACTGTTTTTT.

This clone appeared a few times. The chain is built from TRBV5-1 and TRBJ2-7, with TRBD2 matching 10 bases. V lost 4 bases, J lost 4 bases, and 8 bases stayed unmatched. This CDR3 is built from 15 residues. CDR1 is SGHRS and CDR2 is YFSETQ in the germline V gene. The CDR3 protein is CASSVELAGAYEQYF. The DNA for the CDR3 is TGCGCCAGCAGCGTGGAGCTAGCGGGAGCTTACGAGCAGTACTTC. The full variable domain, its missing parts supplied by reference TRBV5-1 and TRBJ2-7, is KAGVTQTPRYLIKTRGQQVTLSCSPISGHRSVSWYQQTPGQGLQFLFEYFSETQRNKGNFPGRFSGRQFSNSRSEMNVSTLELGDSALYLCASSVELAGAYEQYFGPGTRLTVT.

The chain is built from TRBV6-8 and TRBJ2-3; 7 nucleotides match TRBD1. Trimming removed 6 bases from V and 6 bases from J; junction bases left unmatched: 15. Looked up from germline, CDR1 is MNHGY and CDR2 is SAAAGT. This CDR3 has 16 residues. Here the CDR3 reads CASRVRDSHLSDTQYF. DNA of the CDR3: TGTGCCAGCAGGGTACGGGACAGTCACCTCTCGGATACGCAGTATTTT.

This clone occurred a few times. A junction boundary mismatches the germline segment, possibly from a read error. This chain connects TRBV9 to TRBJ1-5; possibly TRBD1 for D (5 bases). The germline CDR1 and CDR2 sequences are SGDLS and YYNGEE. The CDR3 covers 13 residues. The CDR3 DNA reads as TGTGCCAGCAGTGAAGGGGTGCGTCAGCTCCAGCATTTT. Residues: CASSEGVRQLQHF.

The chain employs TRBV4-1 and TRBJ1-3; no reliable D call. The CDR3 totals 12 residues. Germline CDR1 is MGHRA and CDR2 is YSYEKL. Trimming shortened V by 0 bases and J by 4 bases, and 1 base separated the two germline ends. The CDR3, as DNA: TGCGCCAGCAGCCAAGACGGAAACACCATATATTTT. Protein sequence: CASSQDGNTIYF.

The V and J genes are TRBV6-8 and TRBJ1-3; D uncertain. The CDR3 is 15 residues long. V lost 0 bases, J lost 2 bases, and 8 bases lay in between. Per the germline V gene, CDR1 is MNHGY and CDR2 is SAAAGT. For the CDR3, the DNA is TGTGCCAGCAGTTACTCGGGTACGGCTGGAAACACCATATATTTT. Its protein product is CASSYSGTAGNTIYF.

There are a few counts of this clone. Germline and junction disagree at one end, which may indicate a read error. The chain is built from TRBV9 and TRBJ2-1; 7 nucleotides match TRBD1. CDR1 SGDLS and CDR2 YYNGEE come from the germline V gene. The CDR3 consists of 14 residues. The CDR3 bases are TGTGCCAGCAGTCGACAGGGCTTACTCAATGGGCAGTTCTTC. This translates into CASSRQGLLNGQFF.

By share of the sample, this clone is medium-sized. The chain joins TRBV28 to TRBJ1-2; D is perhaps TRBD1 (6 bases). Germline V gene data show CDR1 as MDHEN and CDR2 as SYDVKM. CDR3 length: 13 amino acids. V was trimmed by 3 bases and J by 4 bases, leaving 9 bases between them. The CDR3 nucleotides are TGTGCCAGCAGTTTTAGGGGGATCTATGGCTACACCTTC. It codes for CASSFRGIYGYTF.